This T cell receptor beta chain was captured in a study of OX40 agonist ivuxolimab in advanced cancers. Study-level results: Individuals who were partial responders at 0.1-3.0 mg/kg had clonal expansion that ranked among the lowest.

Method: immunoSEQ multiplex PCR; TCRdb's copy keeps in-frame clones and lacks some. The repertoire holds fewer than 85,000 clones, with around 80% as singletons. V was pared by 8 bases and J by 3 bases, with 16 bases of the junction left unmatched. CDR3 length equals 17 residues. Germline V gives CDR1 SEHNR, CDR2 FQNEAQ (reference sequence). With respect to this clone: Its matching antigen is unknown.

The sequencing used CD4+ or CD8+ T cells sorted from blood, collected in a trial of the OX40 agonist ivuxolimab. The origin of this receptor is an adult with an advanced solid tumor such as melanoma, head and neck, liver or kidney cancer. The rearrangement uses TRBV7-9 and TRBJ2-3; 8 bases match TRBD1. The CDR3 DNA is TGTGCCAGCCGCTCATTCCCTGGCAGGGGGCGTACAGATACGCAGTATTTT. It specifies CASRSFPGRGRTDTQYF.